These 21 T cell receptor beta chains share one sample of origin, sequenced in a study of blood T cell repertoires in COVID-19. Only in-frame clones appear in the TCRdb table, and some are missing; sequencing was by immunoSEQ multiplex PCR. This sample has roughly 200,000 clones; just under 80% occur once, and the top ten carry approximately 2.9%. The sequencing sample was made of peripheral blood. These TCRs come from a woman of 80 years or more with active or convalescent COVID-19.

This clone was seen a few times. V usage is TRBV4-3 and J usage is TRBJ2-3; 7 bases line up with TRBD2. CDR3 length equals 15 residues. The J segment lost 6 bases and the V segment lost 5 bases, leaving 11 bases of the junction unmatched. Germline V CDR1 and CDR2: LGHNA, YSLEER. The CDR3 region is CASSAGWRERDTQYF. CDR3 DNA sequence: TGCGCCAGCAGCGCTGGATGGCGGGAGAGGGATACGCAGTATTTT.

CDR3 sequence: CASSPSRGDGYTF. In DNA, the CDR3 is TGTGCCAGCAGCCCTAGCAGGGGTGACGGCTACACCTTC. V gene TRBV5-4 combines with J gene TRBJ1-2; a weak D match, TRBD1 (6 bases). Trimming pared 4 bases from V and 8 bases from J, leaving 15 bases between. Per germline, CDR1 SGHNT and CDR2 YYREEE (reference sequence). There are 13 residues in the CDR3.

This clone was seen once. The CDR3 DNA reads as TGTGCCAGCAGCAAAGGGGGCTGGAGCACCGGGGAGCTGTTTTTT. Translation: CASSKGGWSTGELFF. This chain joins TRBV7-9 and TRBJ2-2; 7 nucleotides align to TRBD1. The trim removed 5 bases at V and 4 bases at J, leaving 7 bases unmatched. The germline gives CDR1 SEHNR, CDR2 FQNEAQ (reference sequence). The CDR3 totals 15 residues.

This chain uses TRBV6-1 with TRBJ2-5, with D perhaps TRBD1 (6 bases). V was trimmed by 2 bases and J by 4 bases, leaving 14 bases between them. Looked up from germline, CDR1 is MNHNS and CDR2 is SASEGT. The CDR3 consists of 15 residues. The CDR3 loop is CASSELLGRGETQYF. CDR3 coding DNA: TGTGCCAGCAGTGAACTTTTGGGCAGGGGAGAGACCCAGTACTTC.

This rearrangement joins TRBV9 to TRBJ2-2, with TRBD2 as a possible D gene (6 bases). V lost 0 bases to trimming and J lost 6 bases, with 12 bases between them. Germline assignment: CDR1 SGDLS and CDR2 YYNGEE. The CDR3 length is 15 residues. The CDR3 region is CASSVGPGGAGELFF. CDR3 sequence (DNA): TGTGCCAGCAGCGTAGGACCTGGAGGGGCCGGGGAGCTGTTTTTT.

CDR3 sequence (DNA): TGCGCCAGCAGCTGGGTAGCGGGGGGCGTAGAGACCCAGTACTTC. It specifies CASSWVAGGVETQYF. The chain joins TRBV5-1 to TRBJ2-5, with 10 positions matching TRBD2. Germline lookup yields CDR1 SGHRS and CDR2 YFSETQ. The V gene end was trimmed by 3 bases and the J gene end by 4 bases; junction bases not matched to a gene: 6. The CDR3 length is 15 residues. Full variable domain (remainder filled in from reference TRBV5-1 and TRBJ2-5): KAGVTQTPRYLIKTRGQQVTLSCSPISGHRSVSWYQQTPGQGLQFLFEYFSETQRNKGNFPGRFSGRQFSNSRSEMNVSTLELGDSALYLCASSWVAGGVETQYFGPGTRLLVL.

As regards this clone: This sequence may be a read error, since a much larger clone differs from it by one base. DNA for the CDR3: TGTGCCAGCAGCCGTTCCTACGAGCAGTACTTC. Its protein product is CASSRSYEQYF. V gene TRBV5-6 combines with J gene TRBJ2-7; D is unresolved. The CDR3 has 11 amino acids. With 4 bases removed from V and 1 base from J, the gap between germline ends came to 3 bases. Germline loops: CDR1 SGHDT, CDR2 YYEEEE.

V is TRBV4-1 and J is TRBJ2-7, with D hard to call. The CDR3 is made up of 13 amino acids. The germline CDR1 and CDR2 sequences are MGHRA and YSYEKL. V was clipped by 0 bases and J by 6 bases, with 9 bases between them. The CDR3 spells CASSQDHLREQYF. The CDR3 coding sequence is TGCGCCAGCAGCCAAGATCACTTACGCGAGCAGTACTTC.

The CDR3 sequence: CASATGQGAFNEKLFF. CDR3 bases: TGTGCCAGCGCCACCGGGCAGGGGGCATTTAATGAAAAACTGTTTTTT. The genes are TRBV18 and TRBJ1-4, with 8 bases identical to TRBD1. Germline loops: CDR1 KGHSH, CDR2 LQKENI. After removal of 8 bases from V and 4 bases from J, the junction contained 12 bases not matched to a gene. There are 16 residues in the CDR3. Full variable domain (missing parts from reference TRBV18 and TRBJ1-4): NAGVMQNPRHLVRRRGQEARLRCSPMKGHSHVYWYRQLPEEGLKFMVYLQKENIIDESGMPKERFSAEFPKEGPSILRIQQVVRGDSAAYFCASATGQGAFNEKLFFGSGTQLSVL.

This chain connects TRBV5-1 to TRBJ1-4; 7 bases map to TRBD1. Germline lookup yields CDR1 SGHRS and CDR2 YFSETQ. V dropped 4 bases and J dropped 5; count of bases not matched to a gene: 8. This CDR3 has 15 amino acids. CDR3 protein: CASSLDREPNEKLFF. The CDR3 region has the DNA TGCGCCAGCAGCCTTGACAGGGAACCAAATGAAAAACTGTTTTTT.

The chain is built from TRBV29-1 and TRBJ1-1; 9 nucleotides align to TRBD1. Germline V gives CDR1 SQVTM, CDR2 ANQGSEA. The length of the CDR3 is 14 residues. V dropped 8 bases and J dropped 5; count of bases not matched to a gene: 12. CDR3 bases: TGCAGCACCACAGGGGGCATGGGCGGGACTGAAGCTTTCTTT. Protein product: CSTTGGMGGTEAFF.

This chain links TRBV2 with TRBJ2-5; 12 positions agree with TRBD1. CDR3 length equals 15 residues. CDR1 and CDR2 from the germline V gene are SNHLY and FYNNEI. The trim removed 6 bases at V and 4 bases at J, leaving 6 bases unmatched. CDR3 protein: CASRYRDRGRETQYF. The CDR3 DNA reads TGTGCCAGCAGATACAGGGACAGGGGGCGAGAGACCCAGTACTTC.

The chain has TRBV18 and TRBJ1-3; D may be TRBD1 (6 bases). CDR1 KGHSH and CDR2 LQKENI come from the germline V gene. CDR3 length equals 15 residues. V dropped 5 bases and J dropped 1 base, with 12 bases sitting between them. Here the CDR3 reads CASSDRHRSGNTIYF. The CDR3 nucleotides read TGTGCCAGCTCAGACAGGCATAGGTCTGGAAACACCATATATTTT.

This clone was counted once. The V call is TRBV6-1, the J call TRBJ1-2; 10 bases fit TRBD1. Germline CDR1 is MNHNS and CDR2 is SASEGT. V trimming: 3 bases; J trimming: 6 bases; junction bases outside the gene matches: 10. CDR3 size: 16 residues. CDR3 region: CASSEGGDRGGNGYTF. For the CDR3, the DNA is TGTGCCAGCAGTGAGGGTGGGGACAGGGGTGGCAATGGCTACACCTTC.

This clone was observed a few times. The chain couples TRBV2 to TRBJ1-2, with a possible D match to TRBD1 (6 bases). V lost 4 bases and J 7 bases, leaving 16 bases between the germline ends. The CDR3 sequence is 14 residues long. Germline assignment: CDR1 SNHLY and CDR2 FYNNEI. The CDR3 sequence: CASSGMQGRGGYTF. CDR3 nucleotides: TGTGCCAGCAGTGGAATGCAGGGCAGGGGTGGCTACACCTTC.

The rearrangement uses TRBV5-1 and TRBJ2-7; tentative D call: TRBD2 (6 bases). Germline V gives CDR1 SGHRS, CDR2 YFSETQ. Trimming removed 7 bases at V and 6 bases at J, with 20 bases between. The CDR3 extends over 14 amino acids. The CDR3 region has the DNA TGCGCCAGCTGCTCCACAGGAGGGTCCCTCGAGCAGTACTTC. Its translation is CASCSTGGSLEQYF.

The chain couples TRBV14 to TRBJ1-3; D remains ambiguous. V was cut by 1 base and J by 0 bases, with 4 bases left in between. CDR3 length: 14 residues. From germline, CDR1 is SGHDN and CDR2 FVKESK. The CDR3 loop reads CASSQGASGNTIYF. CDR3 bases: TGTGCCAGCAGCCAAGGGGCCTCTGGAAACACCATATATTTT.

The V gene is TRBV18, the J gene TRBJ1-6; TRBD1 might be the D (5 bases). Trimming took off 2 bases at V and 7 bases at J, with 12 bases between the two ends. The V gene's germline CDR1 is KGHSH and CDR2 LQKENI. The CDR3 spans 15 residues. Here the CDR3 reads CASSPVQVMNSPLHF. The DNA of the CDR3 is TGTGCCAGCTCACCAGTACAGGTTATGAATTCACCCCTCCACTTT.

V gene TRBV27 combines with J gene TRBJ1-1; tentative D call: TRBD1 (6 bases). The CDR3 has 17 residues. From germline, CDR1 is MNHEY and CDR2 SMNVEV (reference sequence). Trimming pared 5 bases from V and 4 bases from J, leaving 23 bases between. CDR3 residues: CASSLLLVAGDSTEAFF. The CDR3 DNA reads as TGTGCCAGCAGTCTATTACTTGTGGCAGGGGATTCCACTGAAGCTTTCTTT.

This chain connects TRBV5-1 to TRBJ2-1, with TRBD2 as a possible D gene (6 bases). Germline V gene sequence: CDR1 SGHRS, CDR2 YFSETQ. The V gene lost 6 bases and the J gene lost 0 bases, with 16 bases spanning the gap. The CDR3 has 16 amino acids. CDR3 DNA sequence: TGCGCCAGCACCGGTTGGGGGGTAAGCTCCTACAATGAGCAGTTCTTC. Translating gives CASTGWGVSSYNEQFF.

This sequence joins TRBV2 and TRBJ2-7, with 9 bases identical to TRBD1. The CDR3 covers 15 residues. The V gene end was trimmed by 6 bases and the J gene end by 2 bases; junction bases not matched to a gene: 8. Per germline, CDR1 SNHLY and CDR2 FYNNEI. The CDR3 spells CASSATGTGTYEQYF. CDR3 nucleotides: TGTGCCAGCAGCGCTACCGGGACAGGGACCTACGAGCAGTACTTC.